This TCR beta chain was identified in a study of blood T cell repertoires in COVID-19. Study background: Sample material is recorded as cDNA or gDNA derived from T cells, B-cell-depleted T cells, or PBMCs.

Germline values: CDR1 SGHKS, CDR2 YYEKEE (reference sequence). The length of the CDR3 is 17 residues. V lost 1 base and J lost 0, with 13 bases in between. In the source study's methods: Reference gene primer amplification gave estimated nucleated cell counts. Some clones are missing from TCRdb's copy, which holds only in-frame ones; the method was immunoSEQ multiplex PCR. V and J calls and clone size are copied from that table; D and trimming were computed from the DNA. The sample lists approximately 220,000 clones; around 81% were seen once. The sample taken for sequencing was peripheral blood. This clonotype was sampled from a woman aged 55-69 years with acute or convalescent COVID-19. The chain combines TRBV5-5 with TRBJ1-4; a possible D gene is TRBD1 (6 bases). The CDR3 sequence is CASSLLAGVATNEKLFF. For the CDR3, the DNA is TGTGCCAGCAGCTTGTTGGCAGGGGTGGCAACTAATGAAAAACTGTTTTTT.